This TCR beta chain was recovered during a study of breast tumors, draining lymph nodes, adjacent tissues. Samples came from axillary lymph nodes draining the breast cancer. This clonotype was counted a single time. Antigen unknown. Study-wide points: Tumor and nontumor repertoires were significantly more similar in luminal-like than in basal-like breast cancer. Data only fit, rather than demonstrated, lymph node origin of most tumor T cells. Tumor repertoires ranked between lymph nodes and nontumor tissue in diversity, with V and J gene preferences.

TCRdb independently ran MiXCR on the multiplex PCR reads; one entry per CDR3 protein. The sample has around 110,000 distinct CDR3 sequences, less than 40% seen once. The receptor was isolated from a female donor with breast cancer. Some clones in this sample may be carry-over from other donors' samples. Sequenced sample: axillary lymph node tissue.

The DNA of the CDR3 is TGCGCCAGCAGCCAAGATCTGCGGGAGAACGTCCTGACTTTC. Protein sequence: CASSQDLRENVLTF. The chain couples TRBV4-1 to TRBJ2-6; 7 bases match TRBD2. The CDR3 runs to 14 residues. Trimming took 0 bases from V and 10 from J; bases not matched to a gene: 3. Germline V lookup: CDR1 MGHRA, CDR2 YSYEKL.